This TCR beta chain was sequenced for a study of shared clonotypes between healthy human individuals. Regarding the study as a whole: Some naive CD4 clonotypes, around 5%, turned up in common across several donors.

Points on this clone: Its antigen is not known.

The authors ran the assay at deep level. The protocol was immunoSEQ multiplex PCR, while the TCRdb copy is restricted to in-frame clones and leaves out a portion. Here the sample spans more than 2,000,000 clones, 85% to 95% being singletons. Between the trimmed V and J ends, which lost 1 base and 2 bases, there was a span of 11 bases. CDR1 and CDR2 from the germline V gene are SGHNT and YENEEA. This CDR3 has 15 amino acids. The receptor was isolated from a man aged 18 to 29 in good health. Some clones in this sample may be carry-over from other donors' samples. V usage is TRBV11-3 and J usage is TRBJ2-5; D is perhaps TRBD1 (5 bases). The material sequenced was naive CD4+ T cells from PBMCs. The subset is: CD45RA+ positively selected. CDR3 in amino acids: CASSLGRQGQETQYF. For the CDR3, the DNA is TGTGCCAGCAGCTTAGGAAGGCAGGGACAAGAGACCCAGTACTTC.